These 14 T cell receptor beta chains were sequenced from one sample in a study of blood T cell repertoires in COVID-19. This table comes from immunoSEQ multiplex PCR, and its TCRdb copy is limited to in-frame clones, with some not included. The sample consists of 90,000 or so clones, approximately 85% of them appearing once. What was sequenced was peripheral blood. These receptor sequences come from a human donor in a cohort sampled during active COVID-19.

The chain has TRBV3-1 (or the pseudogene TRBV3-2) and TRBJ2-7, with 11 bases matching TRBD1. The CDR3 extends over 16 amino acids. Germline V gives CDR1 LGHDT, CDR2 YNNKEL (reference sequence). After removal of 3 bases from V and 6 bases from J, the junction contained 10 bases not matched to a gene. The CDR3 protein is CASSHTPKGQGGEQYF. The DNA of the CDR3 is TGTGCCAGCAGCCATACCCCTAAGGGACAGGGGGGCGAGCAGTACTTC.

This chain joins TRBV5-1 and TRBJ1-2; a weak D match, TRBD1 (6 bases). CDR3 length: 13 residues. CDR1 and CDR2 (germline): SGHRS, YFSETQ. V was shortened by 0 bases and J by 6 bases, with 9 bases between the two germline ends. CDR3 sequence reads: CASSLGGRDGYTF. In nucleotides, the CDR3 is TGCGCCAGCAGCTTGGGGGGGCGAGATGGCTACACCTTC.

The rearrangement links TRBV27 to TRBJ2-7; 10 bases are a match to TRBD1. The CDR3 extends over 15 amino acids. Trimming removed 5 bases from V and 2 bases from J; junction bases left unmatched: 6. CDR1 MNHEY and CDR2 SMNVEV come from the germline V gene (reference sequence). The CDR3 region has the DNA TGTGCCAGCAGTACTACGGGACAGGGGACCTACGAGCAGTACTTC. Residues: CASSTTGQGTYEQYF.

The chain carries TRBV9 and TRBJ2-3; D might be TRBD1 (6 bases). Per germline, CDR1 SGDLS and CDR2 YYNGEE. V lost 3 bases and J lost 4, with 9 bases in between. This CDR3 comprises 13 residues. The CDR3 nucleotides read TGTGCCAGCAGCGCGGACAGTCCAGATACGCAGTATTTT. It yields the protein CASSADSPDTQYF.

This clone came up many times. This rearrangement joins TRBV6-5 to TRBJ2-7; weak D call: TRBD1 (6 bases). V lost 6 bases to trimming and J lost 6 bases, with 12 bases between them. This CDR3 spans 12 amino acids. CDR1 and CDR2 (germline): MNHEY, SVGAGI. As DNA, the CDR3 is TGTGCCAGCAGCATGACAGGCAGCGAGCAGTACTTC. It specifies CASSMTGSEQYF.

This clone turned up a few times. This sequence joins TRBV28 and TRBJ2-1; TRBD1 agrees at 9 bases. The germline CDR1 and CDR2 sequences are MDHEN and SYDVKM. The CDR3 extends over 14 amino acids. V shed 7 bases, J shed 4 bases, and the junction held 5 bases outside the gene matches. This CDR3 is CASIPGQGYNEQFF. The CDR3 DNA reads TGTGCCAGCATACCGGGACAGGGATACAATGAGCAGTTCTTC.

The chain uses TRBV9 and TRBJ2-7; D is possibly TRBD1 (6 bases). The CDR3 spans 16 residues. V was clipped by 4 bases and J by 4 bases, with 21 bases between them. The V gene's germline CDR1 is SGDLS and CDR2 YYNGEE. This CDR3 reads CASSRGRGRGEYEQYF. For the CDR3, the DNA is TGTGCCAGCAGCCGAGGTAGGGGCAGGGGAGAATACGAGCAGTACTTC.

This clone was seen only once. The chain couples TRBV9 to TRBJ1-6, with 7 bases that match TRBD1. The CDR3 loop spans 18 amino acids. V was clipped by 0 bases and J by 3 bases; unmatched bases: 9. In germline, CDR1 is SGDLS, CDR2 YYNGEE. The CDR3: CASSVGRDRDFYNSPLHF. CDR3 in DNA: TGTGCCAGCAGCGTAGGTCGGGACAGAGATTTCTATAATTCACCCCTCCACTTT.

V and J are TRBV19 and TRBJ2-7; D possibly corresponds to TRBD2 (5 bases). Per germline, CDR1 LNHDA and CDR2 SQIVND (reference sequence). This CDR3 has 14 residues. The ends were cut back, 3 bases at V and 4 bases at J, with 13 bases in the middle. Written as DNA, the CDR3 is TGTGCCAGTAGTATGGAGGACGCGTCTTACGAGCAGTACTTC. Translation gives CASSMEDASYEQYF.

The chain combines TRBV6-5 with TRBJ2-7; no clear D gene. CDR1 is MNHEY, CDR2 SVGAGI, per germline. Trimming took off 2 bases at V and 2 bases at J, with 10 bases between the two ends. This CDR3 has 14 amino acids. The DNA of the CDR3 is TGTGCCAGCAGTTACCCTTATACACCCTACGAGCAGTACTTC. As protein: CASSYPYTPYEQYF.

J is TRBJ2-7 and V is TRBV4-1; 7 positions agree with TRBD2. Germline CDR1 reads MGHRA; CDR2 reads YSYEKL. After removal of 0 bases from V and 5 bases from J, the junction contained 19 bases not matched to a gene. The CDR3 is made up of 19 amino acids. Written as DNA, the CDR3 is TGCGCCAGCAGCCAAGATGAGGTTCGGTACTGGCGGGAGACCCACGAGCAGTACTTC. The encoded protein is CASSQDEVRYWRETHEQYF.

The genes are TRBV4-1 and TRBJ1-5; 7 nucleotides align to TRBD1. V shed 0 bases, J shed 4 bases, and the junction held 9 bases outside the gene matches. The length of the CDR3 is 17 residues. In germline, CDR1 is MGHRA, CDR2 YSYEKL. In DNA, the CDR3 is TGCGCCAGCAGCCAAGATTTAAGGGACAGAGGTAATCAGCCCCAGCATTTT. Translation gives CASSQDLRDRGNQPQHF.

The chain combines TRBV4-3 with TRBJ1-1; unclear D gene. Germline lookup yields CDR1 LGHNA and CDR2 YSLEER. The CDR3 totals 15 residues. V lost 0 bases and J 1 base, leaving 9 bases between the germline ends. CDR3 sequence (DNA): TGCGCCAGCAGCCAAGATCCGGCAGGGAACACTGAAGCTTTCTTT. Translation gives CASSQDPAGNTEAFF.

The rearrangement joins TRBV7-9 to TRBJ2-5; tentative D call: TRBD2 (6 bases). The V and J ends lost 2 bases and 10 bases respectively, with 11 bases between them. Looked up from germline, CDR1 is SEHNR and CDR2 is FQNEAQ (reference sequence). This CDR3 comprises 12 residues. The CDR3 loop is CASSLPGGDQYF. CDR3 in DNA: TGTGCCAGCAGCTTACCCGGCGGGGACCAGTACTTC.